In its sample, the clone carrying this T cell receptor beta chain was seen a few times. The data were taken from a study of blood T cell repertoires in COVID-19. Produced via immunoSEQ multiplex PCR; TCRdb's table is partial and in-frame only. The top ten hold around 2.9% of the sample, which has roughly 170,000 clones, approximately 74% seen once. V gave up 2 bases and J gave up 9 bases; unmatched junction bases: 7. The CDR3 covers 16 residues. The germline CDR1 and CDR2 sequences are SNHLY and FYNNEI. Sample: peripheral blood. This TCR came from a woman of 80 years or more with acute or convalescent COVID-19. The V gene is TRBV2, the J gene TRBJ1-6, with 10 nucleotides matching TRBD1. The CDR3 loop is CASSERGTGDGSPLHF. For the CDR3, the DNA is TGTGCCAGCAGTGAACGGGGGACAGGGGATGGTTCACCCCTCCACTTT.